This T cell receptor beta chain was retrieved from a study of control samples from healthy donors and cancer patients. There are 14 residues in the CDR3. The data were produced by immunoSEQ multiplex PCR, yet TCRdb's version contains in-frame clones alone and is incomplete. The sample consists of more than 140,000 clones, 90% to 95% of them appearing once. The rearrangement joins TRBV21-1 to TRBJ1-4. TRBV21-1 is labeled a pseudogene. The sequence was obtained from a man in his forties in good health. The sample was blood. The CDR3 reads CASSKHVLNEKLFF. The CDR3 bases are TGTGCCAGCAGCAAACATGTCTTGAATGAAAAACTGTTTTTT.